These 16 T cell receptor beta chains were sequenced from one sample in a study of cytomegalovirus exposure and HLA in healthy donors. The PCR employed 60 Vbeta primers together with 13 Jbeta primers. Sequenced by immunoSEQ multiplex PCR; TCRdb stores in-frame clones only, minus some. Of around 67,000 clones listed, 68% are singletons. Sequenced material: PBMCs. The receptors here all came from a woman aged 25 to 39 in good health and CMV-seronegative.

The chain recombines TRBV5-6 with TRBJ2-5; possibly TRBD2 for D (7 bases). The DNA end lines up better with TRBJ2-7; the J call may be wrong. Germline assignment: CDR1 SGHDT and CDR2 YYEEEE. The CDR3 has 16 residues. CDR3 DNA: TGTGCCAGCAGCTTAGAGGGGGGGACCCGCTCCTACGAGCAGTACTTC. This encodes CASSLEGGTRSYEQYF.

The genes are TRBV5-8 and TRBJ2-1; the match to TRBD2 covers 9 bases. The CDR3 loop spans 16 amino acids. Germline CDR1 reads SGHTS; CDR2 reads YDEGEE. V shed 4 bases, J shed 0 bases, and the junction held 5 bases outside the gene matches. The CDR3 loop is CASSTSGGSSYNEQFF. Here the CDR3 DNA reads TGTGCCAGCAGCACAAGCGGGGGGAGCTCCTACAATGAGCAGTTCTTC.

V gene TRBV7-2 combines with J gene TRBJ2-1, with 10 nucleotides matching TRBD2. The ends lost 2 bases at V and 4 bases at J; junction bases unmatched: 8. From germline, CDR1 is SGHTA and CDR2 FQGNSA. The CDR3 covers 17 residues. In DNA, the CDR3 is TGTGCCAGCAGCTTAATAGCGGGGGGCAATACTTACAATGAGCAGTTCTTC. As protein: CASSLIAGGNTYNEQFF.

The chain links TRBV7-9 to TRBJ2-3; the match to TRBD1 covers 7 bases. V shed 5 bases, J shed 0 bases, and the junction held 5 bases outside the gene matches. The V gene's germline CDR1 is SEHNR and CDR2 FQNEAQ (reference sequence). The CDR3 length is 15 residues. The CDR3 bases are TGTGCCAGCAGCGCCCGACAGGGTAGCACAGATACGCAGTATTTT. Its translation is CASSARQGSTDTQYF.

The CDR3 is CASSPLQGMGTEAFF. CDR3 DNA sequence: TGTGCCAGCAGCCCCTTACAGGGGATGGGCACTGAAGCTTTCTTT. The chain employs TRBV13 and TRBJ1-1; the match to TRBD1 covers 7 bases. There are 15 residues in the CDR3. In germline, CDR1 is PRHDT, CDR2 FYEKMQ (reference sequence). V was pared by 5 bases and J by 4 bases, with 10 bases of the junction left unmatched.

Concerning this clone: Mismatch with germline at one junction end may stem from a read error. V is TRBV7-9 and J is TRBJ2-3; D remains ambiguous. The CDR3 extends over 12 amino acids. Germline V gene lookup returns CDR1 SEHNR and CDR2 FQNEAQ (reference sequence). In DNA, the CDR3 is TGTTCCAGCAGCCACTACGCAGATACGCAGTATTTT. This encodes CSSSHYADTQYF.

This chain uses TRBV4-3 with TRBJ1-6; TRBD1 matches at 7 bases. V lost 4 bases and J lost 8; bases outside the gene matches: 2. The V gene's germline CDR1 is LGHNA and CDR2 YSLEER. The CDR3 is made up of 13 amino acids. The chain's CDR3 is CASSRQGYSPLHF. CDR3 bases: TGCGCCAGCAGCCGACAGGGTTATTCACCCCTCCACTTT.

The rearrangement uses TRBV4-2 and TRBJ2-5; 7 positions agree with TRBD1. Germline CDR1 and CDR2: LGHNA and YNFKEQ. V lost 2 bases, J lost 14 bases, and 17 bases stayed unmatched. The CDR3 covers 15 residues. DNA for the CDR3: TGTGCCAGCAGCCAACTTCCGGGACAGACCTACGAGCAATACTTC. Amino acid sequence: CASSQLPGQTYEQYF.

Note on this clone: At one boundary the junction diverges from the germline segment, which might be a read error. The chain couples TRBV7-9 to TRBJ2-5, with D tentatively TRBD1 (6 bases). Germline V gene sequence: CDR1 SEHNR, CDR2 FQNEAQ (reference sequence). This CDR3 is built from 14 residues. The CDR3 sequence is CSSSAGTTQETQYF. The CDR3 DNA sequence: TGTTCCAGCAGCGCAGGGACAACCCAAGAGACCCAGTACTTC.

V and J are TRBV5-4 and TRBJ2-2; TRBD1 agrees at 9 bases. Looked up from germline, CDR1 is SGHNT and CDR2 is YYREEE (reference sequence). There are 14 residues in the CDR3. Trimming at V came to 4 bases and at J to 6 bases, leaving 4 bases not matched to a gene. This CDR3 reads CASSRTGEAGELFF. DNA for the CDR3: TGTGCCAGCAGCCGGACAGGGGAGGCCGGGGAGCTGTTTTTT.

The V call is TRBV9, the J call TRBJ2-1; a possible D gene is TRBD2 (5 bases). V shed 1 base and J shed 5 bases, with 10 bases lying between them. The CDR3 extends over 14 amino acids. Germline CDR1 and CDR2: SGDLS and YYNGEE. The CDR3 sequence: CASSVPGIDNEQFF. As DNA, the CDR3 is TGTGCCAGCAGCGTACCCGGGATCGACAATGAGCAGTTCTTC.

The J gene is TRBJ1-1, the V gene TRBV11-2; D is perhaps TRBD1 (5 bases). Deletions cut 7 bases from V and 0 bases from J, with 18 bases between. The length of the CDR3 is 16 residues. Germline CDR1 is SGHAT and CDR2 is FQNNGV. This CDR3 reads CASTRSGGNLNTEAFF. CDR3 bases: TGTGCCAGCACCAGGAGTGGGGGGAACTTGAACACTGAAGCTTTCTTT.

The V call is TRBV19, the J call TRBJ2-5, with 11 nucleotides matching TRBD2. V dropped 3 bases and J dropped 0; count of bases not matched to a gene: 6. The CDR3 has 17 amino acids. Per germline, CDR1 LNHDA and CDR2 SQIVND (reference sequence). The CDR3 protein is CASSITTSGADQETQYF. In DNA, the CDR3 is TGTGCCAGTAGTATTACGACTAGCGGGGCGGACCAAGAGACCCAGTACTTC.

This clone showed up just a few times. V is TRBV5-1 and J is TRBJ2-5; the D is unclear. There are 13 residues in the CDR3. Between the trimmed V and J ends, which lost 3 bases and 4 bases, there was a span of 10 bases. The germline gives CDR1 SGHRS, CDR2 YFSETQ. As DNA, the CDR3 is TGCGCCAGCAGCTCGTCTAGGATAGAGACCCAGTACTTC. Encoded protein: CASSSSRIETQYF.

The chain uses TRBV4-2 and TRBJ2-5, with D possibly matching TRBD2 (7 bases). V was pared by 0 bases and J by 5 bases, with 19 bases between. CDR1 and CDR2 from the germline V gene are LGHNA and YNFKEQ. The CDR3 has 17 residues. The CDR3 DNA follows: TGTGCCAGCAGCCAAGAATCCGCCTCTGGGGGGGCGGAGACCCAGTACTTC. This sequence encodes CASSQESASGGAETQYF.

This rearrangement joins TRBV19 to TRBJ2-5; D might be TRBD2 (6 bases). From germline, CDR1 is LNHDA and CDR2 SQIVND (reference sequence). V lost 3 bases and J 2 bases, leaving 13 bases between the germline ends. This CDR3 is built from 15 residues. CDR3 amino acids: CASSIGPGVQETQYF. In DNA form, the CDR3 reads TGTGCCAGTAGTATTGGTCCGGGGGTTCAAGAGACCCAGTACTTC.